Shown below are 18 T cell receptor beta chains from a single sample sequenced in a study of T cells in Graves' hyperthyroidism and ophthalmopathy. Amplification yielded TCR beta CDR3 regions, with RNA transcripts as the source. HTBI primers were the set used in a first-round RT-PCR of the TCR CDR3. TCRdb analysed the multiplex PCR reads with MiXCR anew, one entry per CDR3 protein. Of around 610,000 distinct CDR3 sequences in the sample, under 15% were seen once. The specimen was blood. All receptors derive from a middle-aged woman with Graves' ophthalmopathy.

This clonotype was observed at least ten times. The chain has TRBV28 and TRBJ2-5; no clear D. With 7 bases removed from V and 1 base from J, the gap between germline ends came to 10 bases. The CDR3 totals 13 residues. Germline lookup yields CDR1 MDHEN and CDR2 SYDVKM. The CDR3 reads CASTGPPQETQYF. The CDR3 bases are TGTGCCAGCACCGGACCGCCCCAAGAGACCCAGTACTTC. Based on the CDR3 plus reference TRBV28 and TRBJ2-5, the full variable domain is DVKVTQSSRYLVKRTGEKVFLECVQDMDHENMFWYRQDPGLGLRLIYFSYDVKMKEKGDIPEGYSVSREKKERFSLILESASTNQTSMYLCASTGPPQETQYFGPGTRLLVL.

This clonotype was observed many times. V usage is TRBV12-3 or TRBV12-4 and J usage is TRBJ1-5; tentative D call: TRBD1 (5 bases). The CDR3 runs to 14 residues. Deletions cut 1 base from V and 6 bases from J, with 10 bases between. The CDR3 is CASSLVAGTQPQHF. Here the CDR3 DNA reads TGTGCCAGCAGTTTAGTTGCAGGGACTCAGCCCCAGCATTTT.

This clonotype was seen ten or more times. J is TRBJ1-1 and V is TRBV28; no clear D gene. Germline V CDR1 and CDR2: MDHEN, SYDVKM. CDR3 length: 13 residues. The V end was cut by 6 bases, the J end by 1 base, with 9 bases between. The CDR3 bases are TGTGCCAGCAGGGAACTGGGGAACACTGAAGCTTTCTTT. Protein sequence: CASRELGNTEAFF.

In this sample, this clonotype turned up a few times. This rearrangement joins TRBV29-1 to TRBJ2-7, with D perhaps matching TRBD2 (5 bases). The CDR3 contains 15 residues. V dropped 4 bases and J dropped 0 bases, with 16 bases sitting between them. Germline loops: CDR1 SQVTM, CDR2 ANQGSEA. The CDR3 region has the DNA TGCAGCGTTGGCCGACCACGGAGCGGCTCCTACGAGCAGTACTTC. Translation gives CSVGRPRSGSYEQYF.

Concerning this clonotype: It may be a read error: a sequence one base away is much more abundant. This chain connects TRBV29-1 to TRBJ2-1; D gene uncertain. The last part of the DNA fits TRBJ2-7 better; the J call may be wrong. The CDR3 is 13 amino acids. Germline V gene data show CDR1 as SQVTM and CDR2 as ANQGSEA. The CDR3 protein is CSVEDSSYNEQYF. CDR3 sequence (DNA): TGCAGCGTTGAAGATAGCTCCTACAATGAGCAGTACTTC.

This clonotype was seen ten or more times. The CDR3 spells CASSLTSGISWGQYF. Written as DNA, the CDR3 is TGTGCCAGCAGTTTGACTAGCGGGATATCTTGGGGGCAGTACTTC. The gene calls are TRBV28 and TRBJ2-7; 11 bases fit TRBD2. The germline V gene has CDR1 MDHEN and CDR2 SYDVKM. Trimming removed 3 bases from V and 9 bases from J; junction bases left unmatched: 10. There are 15 residues in the CDR3.

This clonotype showed up many times. The chain joins TRBV6-1 to TRBJ2-7; 7 bases match TRBD2. The J segment lost 5 bases and the V segment lost 7 bases, leaving 11 bases of the junction unmatched. This CDR3 region has 14 residues. Germline CDR1 MNHNS, CDR2 SASEGT. The CDR3: CASTPRRESDEQYF. Written as DNA, the CDR3 is TGTGCCAGCACCCCCCGGCGGGAGTCTGACGAGCAGTACTTC.

In this sample, this clonotype turned up a few times. As DNA, the CDR3 is TGCAGTGCCCCCGGGGGGCGCCTGAGCAATCAGCCCCAGCATTTT. This translates into CSAPGGRLSNQPQHF. The gene calls are TRBV20-1 and TRBJ1-5; the D gene is possibly TRBD1 (6 bases). Trimming removed 6 bases at V and 1 base at J, with 16 bases between. Per germline, CDR1 DFQATT and CDR2 SNEGSKA (reference sequence). The CDR3 has 15 amino acids.

This clonotype turned up a few times. This rearrangement joins TRBV11-2 to TRBJ1-1; D perhaps matches TRBD1 (6 bases). CDR3 size: 14 residues. V was shortened by 6 bases and J by 4 bases, with 15 bases between the two germline ends. Germline-derived CDR1 and CDR2 are SGHAT and FQNNGV. CDR3 DNA: TGTGCCAGCAGTCCTACAGGGTCCGGCACTGAAGCTTTCTTT. Its translation is CASSPTGSGTEAFF.

The chain carries TRBV4-1 and TRBJ1-5; D may be TRBD1 (6 bases). The CDR3 consists of 17 residues. V was pared by 2 bases and J by 0 bases, with 14 bases between. Germline V gives CDR1 MGHRA, CDR2 YSYEKL. The CDR3 DNA follows: TGCGCCAGCAGCCAACCGACAGGATCGTATAGCAATCAGCCCCAGCATTTT. This gives the protein CASSQPTGSYSNQPQHF.

This clonotype was counted only a few times. The V gene is TRBV19, the J gene TRBJ1-5; 7 positions match TRBD1. Trimming cost V 3 bases and J 7 bases; bases outside gene matches: 18. CDR1 LNHDA and CDR2 SQIVND come from the germline V gene (reference sequence). The CDR3 is 18 residues long. The CDR3 nucleotides are TGTGCCAGTAGTATCGTCCGGGACAGCCACTACTACTGGCAGCCCCAGCATTTT. As protein: CASSIVRDSHYYWQPQHF. The full variable domain, rest sourced from reference TRBV19 and TRBJ1-5, is DGGITQSPKYLFRKEGQNVTLSCEQNLNHDAMYWYRQDPGQGLRLIYYSQIVNDFQKGDIAEGYSVSREKKESFPLTVTSAQKNPTAFYLCASSIVRDSHYYWQPQHFGDGTRLSIL.

The chain carries TRBV4-1 and TRBJ2-7; D is perhaps TRBD1 or TRBD2 (5 bases each). This CDR3 spans 17 amino acids. The ends were cut back, 3 bases at V and 0 bases at J, with 18 bases in the middle. The germline V gene has CDR1 MGHRA and CDR2 YSYEKL. CDR3 amino acids: CASSHSRVGTTSYEQYF. The CDR3 region has the DNA TGCGCCAGCAGCCACTCCCGGGTCGGGACCACCTCCTACGAGCAGTACTTC.

On this clonotype itself: Germline and junction disagree at one end, which may indicate a read error. This rearrangement joins TRBV6-1 to TRBJ2-5; no definite D call. CDR3 size: 15 residues. CDR1 and CDR2 (germline): MNHNS, SASEGT. The CDR3 DNA reads TGTGCCAGCAGTCGACCCGTGGACCAGCAAGAGGCCCAGTACTTC. It codes for CASSRPVDQQEAQYF.

The rearrangement uses TRBV28 and TRBJ2-7; no reliable D call. Per the germline V gene, CDR1 is MDHEN and CDR2 is SYDVKM. V was trimmed by 7 bases and J by 2 bases, leaving 15 bases between them. The CDR3 totals 14 residues. CDR3 amino acids: CASTPSQPTYEQYF. The DNA of the CDR3 is TGTGCCAGCACCCCCTCCCAGCCTACCTACGAGCAGTACTTC.

The chain uses TRBV6-8 and TRBJ2-2; D is perhaps TRBD2 (6 bases). The CDR3 is 17 amino acids. Between the trimmed V and J ends, which lost 4 bases and 0 bases, there was a span of 15 bases. CDR1 and CDR2 (germline): MNHGY, SAAAGT. CDR3 loop: CASSCLGGKANTGELFF. The CDR3 DNA reads TGTGCCAGCAGTTGCTTGGGGGGAAAAGCGAACACCGGGGAGCTGTTTTTT.

This clonotype has at least ten counts. The CDR3 loop reads CASSLRAVNTEAFF. CDR3 in DNA: TGTGCCAGCAGCCTAAGGGCGGTGAACACTGAAGCTTTCTTT. V usage is TRBV28 and J usage is TRBJ1-1; no clear D gene. Trimming left V 6 bases short and J 0 bases short, with 11 bases between. In germline, CDR1 is MDHEN, CDR2 SYDVKM. The CDR3 runs 14 residues.

This clonotype has ten or more counts. The chain combines TRBV18 with TRBJ1-5, with TRBD1 identical over 7 bases. Germline CDR1 and CDR2: KGHSH and LQKENI. The CDR3 is 13 residues long. J gave up 7 bases and V 6 bases, and 6 bases lay outside the gene matches. The CDR3 nucleotides read TGTGCCAGCTCGGGACAGTTCAGACAGCCCCAGCATTTT. This codes for CASSGQFRQPQHF.

This clonotype was picked up many times. The CDR3: CASSSETGRLAFF. CDR3 DNA sequence: TGCGCCAGCAGCTCCGAAACTGGACGGCTGGCTTTCTTT. The rearrangement links TRBV5-1 to TRBJ1-1; D is uncertain. Trimming shortened V by 3 bases and J by 11 bases, and 17 bases separated the two germline ends. The germline V gene has CDR1 SGHRS and CDR2 YFSETQ. The CDR3 extends over 13 amino acids.